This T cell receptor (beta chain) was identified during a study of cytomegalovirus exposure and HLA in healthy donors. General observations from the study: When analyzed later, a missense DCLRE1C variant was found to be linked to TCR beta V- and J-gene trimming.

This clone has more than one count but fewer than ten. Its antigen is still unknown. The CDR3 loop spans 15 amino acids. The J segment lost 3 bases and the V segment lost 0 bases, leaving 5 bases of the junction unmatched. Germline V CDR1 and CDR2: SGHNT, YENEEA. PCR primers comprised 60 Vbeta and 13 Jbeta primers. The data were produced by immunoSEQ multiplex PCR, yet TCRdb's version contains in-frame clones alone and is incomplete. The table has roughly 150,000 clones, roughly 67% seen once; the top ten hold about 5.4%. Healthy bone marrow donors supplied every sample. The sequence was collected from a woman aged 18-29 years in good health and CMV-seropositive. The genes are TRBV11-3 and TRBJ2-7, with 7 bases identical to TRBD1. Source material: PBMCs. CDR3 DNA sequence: TGTGCCAGCAGCTTAGATGGGACAGACCGCTACGAGCAGTACTTC. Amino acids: CASSLDGTDRYEQYF.